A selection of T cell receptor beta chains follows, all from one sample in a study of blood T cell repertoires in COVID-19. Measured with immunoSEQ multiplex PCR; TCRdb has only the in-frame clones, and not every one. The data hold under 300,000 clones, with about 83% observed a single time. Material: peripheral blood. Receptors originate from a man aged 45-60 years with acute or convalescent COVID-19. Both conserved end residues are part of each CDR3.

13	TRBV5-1	CASSLRLANEQFF
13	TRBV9	CASSPGEVQPQHF
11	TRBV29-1	CSAREGAEAFF
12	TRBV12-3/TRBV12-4	CASSRTEYGYTF
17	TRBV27	CASTPLAWGGGENIQYF
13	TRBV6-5	CASSYSGTDMQYF
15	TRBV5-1	CASSLAGKRTDTQYF
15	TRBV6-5	CASSDVGQGRYEQYF
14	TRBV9	CASSVGLMNTEAFF
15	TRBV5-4	CASSYSPGGDYGYTF
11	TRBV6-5	CASQGLYGYTF
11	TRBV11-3	CASSFSDIQYF
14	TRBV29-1	CSVSGQAAGYGYTF
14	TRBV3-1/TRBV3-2	CASSQVSSNTEAFF